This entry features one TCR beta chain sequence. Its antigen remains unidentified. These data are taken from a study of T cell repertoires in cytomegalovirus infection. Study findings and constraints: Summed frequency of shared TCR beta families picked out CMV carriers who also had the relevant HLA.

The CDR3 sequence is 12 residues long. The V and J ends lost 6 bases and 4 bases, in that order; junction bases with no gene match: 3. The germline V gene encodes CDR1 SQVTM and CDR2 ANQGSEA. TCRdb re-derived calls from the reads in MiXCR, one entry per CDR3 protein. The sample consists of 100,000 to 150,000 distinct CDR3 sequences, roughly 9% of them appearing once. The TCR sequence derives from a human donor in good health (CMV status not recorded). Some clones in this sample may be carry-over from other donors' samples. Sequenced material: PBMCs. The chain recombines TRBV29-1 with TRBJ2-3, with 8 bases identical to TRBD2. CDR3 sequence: CSVRGGPDTQYF. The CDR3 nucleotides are TGCAGCGTCCGGGGGGGCCCAGATACGCAGTATTTT.